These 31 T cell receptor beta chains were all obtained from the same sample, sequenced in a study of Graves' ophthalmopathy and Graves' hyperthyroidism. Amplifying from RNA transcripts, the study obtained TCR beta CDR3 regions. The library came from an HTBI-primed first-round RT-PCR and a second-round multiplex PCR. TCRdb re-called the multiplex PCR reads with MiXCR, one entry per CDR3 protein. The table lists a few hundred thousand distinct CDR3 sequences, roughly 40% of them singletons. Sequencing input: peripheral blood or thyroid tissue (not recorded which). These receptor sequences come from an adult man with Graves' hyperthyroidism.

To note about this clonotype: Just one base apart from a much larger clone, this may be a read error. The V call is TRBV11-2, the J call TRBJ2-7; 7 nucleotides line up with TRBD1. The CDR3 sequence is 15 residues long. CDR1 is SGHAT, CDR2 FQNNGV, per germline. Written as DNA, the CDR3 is TGTGCCAGCGGCTTAGGACAGGACTCAGGGTACGAGCAGTACTTC. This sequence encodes CASGLGQDSGYEQYF.

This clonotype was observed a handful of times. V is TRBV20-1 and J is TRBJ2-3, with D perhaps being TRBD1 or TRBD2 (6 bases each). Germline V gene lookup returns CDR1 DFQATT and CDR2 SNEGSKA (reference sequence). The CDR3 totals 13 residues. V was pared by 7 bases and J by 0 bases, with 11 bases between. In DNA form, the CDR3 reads TGCAGTGTTACAGGGACTAGCACAGATACGCAGTATTTT. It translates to CSVTGTSTDTQYF.

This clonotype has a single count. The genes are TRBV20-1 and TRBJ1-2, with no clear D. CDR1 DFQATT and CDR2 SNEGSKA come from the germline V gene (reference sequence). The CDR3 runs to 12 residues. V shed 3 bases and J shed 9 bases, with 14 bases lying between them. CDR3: CSAREALGSYTF. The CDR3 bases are TGCAGTGCTAGGGAGGCATTAGGTAGCTACACCTTC.

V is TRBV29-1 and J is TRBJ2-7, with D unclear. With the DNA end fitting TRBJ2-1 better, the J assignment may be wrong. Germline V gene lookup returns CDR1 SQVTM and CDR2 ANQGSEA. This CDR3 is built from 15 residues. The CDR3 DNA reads TGCAGCGTTGATGTGTTGCGTCTCGCGGCTGCTGAGCAGTTCTTC. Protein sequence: CSVDVLRLAAAEQFF.

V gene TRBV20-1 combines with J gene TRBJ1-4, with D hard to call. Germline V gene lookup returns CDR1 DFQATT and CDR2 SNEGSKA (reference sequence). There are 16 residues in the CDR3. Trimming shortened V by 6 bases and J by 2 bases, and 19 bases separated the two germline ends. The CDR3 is CSASRGSRATNEKLFF. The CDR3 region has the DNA TGCAGTGCCAGCCGAGGCTCTCGGGCGACTAATGAAAAACTGTTTTTT.

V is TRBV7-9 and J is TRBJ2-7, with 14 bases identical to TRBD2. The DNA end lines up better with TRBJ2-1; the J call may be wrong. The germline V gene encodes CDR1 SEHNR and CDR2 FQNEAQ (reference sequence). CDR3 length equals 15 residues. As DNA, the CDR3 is TGTGCCAGCAGCCGGACTAGCGGGAGGATCTATGAGCAGTTCTTC. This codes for CASSRTSGRIYEQFF.

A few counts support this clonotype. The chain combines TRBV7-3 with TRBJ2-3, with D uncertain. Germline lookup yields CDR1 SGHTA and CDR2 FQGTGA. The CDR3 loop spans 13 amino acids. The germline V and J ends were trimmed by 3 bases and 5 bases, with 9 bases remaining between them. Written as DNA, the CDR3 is TGTGCCAGCAGCTTCTCGAACGGAGATACGCAGTATTTT. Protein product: CASSFSNGDTQYF.

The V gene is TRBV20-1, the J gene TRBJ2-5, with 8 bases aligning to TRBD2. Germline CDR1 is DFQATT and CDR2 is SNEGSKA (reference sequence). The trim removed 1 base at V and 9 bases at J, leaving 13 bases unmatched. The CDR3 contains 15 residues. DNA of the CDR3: TGCAGTGCTAGAGGGGTTCGGGGGGGGGATCAGCCCCAGTACTTC. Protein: CSARGVRGGDQPQYF.

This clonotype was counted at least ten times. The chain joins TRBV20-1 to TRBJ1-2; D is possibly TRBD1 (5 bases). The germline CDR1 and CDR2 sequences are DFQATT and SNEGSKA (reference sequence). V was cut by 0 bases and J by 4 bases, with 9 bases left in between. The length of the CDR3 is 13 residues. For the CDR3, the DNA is TGCAGTGCTAGAGATACAGGATTCTATGGCTACACCTTC. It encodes CSARDTGFYGYTF.

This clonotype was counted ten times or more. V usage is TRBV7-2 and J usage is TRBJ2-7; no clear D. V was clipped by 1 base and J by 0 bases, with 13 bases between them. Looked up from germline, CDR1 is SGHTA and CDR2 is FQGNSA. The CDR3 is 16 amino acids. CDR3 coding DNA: TGTGCCAGCAGCTTAGGAGGTGGGGTAAGCTCCTACGAGCAGTACTTC. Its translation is CASSLGGGVSSYEQYF.

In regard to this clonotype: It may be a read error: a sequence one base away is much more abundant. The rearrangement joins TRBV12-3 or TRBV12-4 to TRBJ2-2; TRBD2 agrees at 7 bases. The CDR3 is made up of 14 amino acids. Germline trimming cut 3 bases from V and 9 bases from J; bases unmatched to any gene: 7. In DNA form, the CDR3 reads TGTGCCAGCAGTTTTTTTGCGGGAGCTAGGGAGCTGTTTTTT. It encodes CASSFFAGARELFF.

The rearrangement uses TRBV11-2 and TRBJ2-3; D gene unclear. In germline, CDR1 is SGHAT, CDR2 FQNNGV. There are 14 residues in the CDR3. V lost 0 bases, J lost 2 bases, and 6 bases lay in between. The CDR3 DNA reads TGTGCCAGCAGCTTAGAATCCCACACAGATACGCAGTATTTT. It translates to CASSLESHTDTQYF.

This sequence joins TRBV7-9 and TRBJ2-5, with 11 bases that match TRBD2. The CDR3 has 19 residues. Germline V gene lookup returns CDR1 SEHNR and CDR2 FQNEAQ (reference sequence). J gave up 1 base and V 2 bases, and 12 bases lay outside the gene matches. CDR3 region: CASSLMTSGDTTTQETQYF. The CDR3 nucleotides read TGTGCCAGCAGCTTAATGACTAGCGGGGACACTACGACCCAAGAGACCCAGTACTTC.

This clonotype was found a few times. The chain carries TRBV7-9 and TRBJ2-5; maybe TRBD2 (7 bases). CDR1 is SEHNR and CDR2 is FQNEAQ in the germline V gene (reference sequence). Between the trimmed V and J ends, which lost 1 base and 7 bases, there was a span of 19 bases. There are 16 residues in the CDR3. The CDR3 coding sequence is TGTGCCAGCAGCTTAGTCGGCGGGGGCCCCAGGGGGACCCAGTACTTC. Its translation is CASSLVGGGPRGTQYF.

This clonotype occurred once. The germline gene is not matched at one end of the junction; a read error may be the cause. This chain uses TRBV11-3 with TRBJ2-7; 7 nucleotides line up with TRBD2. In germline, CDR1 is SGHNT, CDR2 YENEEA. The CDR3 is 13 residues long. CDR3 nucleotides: TGTGCCAGCAGGGGGGGGAGCTCCTACAAGCAGTACTTC. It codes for CASRGGSSYKQYF.

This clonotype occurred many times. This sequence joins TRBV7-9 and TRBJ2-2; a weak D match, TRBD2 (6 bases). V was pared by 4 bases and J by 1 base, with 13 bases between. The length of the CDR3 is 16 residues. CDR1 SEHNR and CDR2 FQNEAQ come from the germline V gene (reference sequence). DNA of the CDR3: TGTGCCAGCAGCTCCTCCCGGAGGGAGAACACCGGGGAGCTGTTTTTT. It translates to CASSSSRRENTGELFF.

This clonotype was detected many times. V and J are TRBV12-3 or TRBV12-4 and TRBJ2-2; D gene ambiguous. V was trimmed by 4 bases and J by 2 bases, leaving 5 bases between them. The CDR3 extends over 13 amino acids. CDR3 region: CASSSFNTGELFF. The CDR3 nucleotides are TGTGCCAGCAGTTCATTTAACACCGGGGAGCTGTTTTTT.

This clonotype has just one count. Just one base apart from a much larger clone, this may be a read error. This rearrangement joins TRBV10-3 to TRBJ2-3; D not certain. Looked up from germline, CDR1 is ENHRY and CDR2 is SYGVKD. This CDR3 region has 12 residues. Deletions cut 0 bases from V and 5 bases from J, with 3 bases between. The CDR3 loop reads CAISESVDTQYF. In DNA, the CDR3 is TGTGCCATCAGTGAGTCAGTAGATACGCAGTATTTT.

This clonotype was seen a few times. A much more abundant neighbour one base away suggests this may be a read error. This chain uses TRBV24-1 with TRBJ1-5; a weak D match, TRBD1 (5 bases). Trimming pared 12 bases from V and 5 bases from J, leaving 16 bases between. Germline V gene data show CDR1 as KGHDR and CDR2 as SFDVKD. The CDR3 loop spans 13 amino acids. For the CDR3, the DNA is TGTGCCGGGGGGACCACGGGGGATCAGCCCCAGCATTTT. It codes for CAGGTTGDQPQHF.

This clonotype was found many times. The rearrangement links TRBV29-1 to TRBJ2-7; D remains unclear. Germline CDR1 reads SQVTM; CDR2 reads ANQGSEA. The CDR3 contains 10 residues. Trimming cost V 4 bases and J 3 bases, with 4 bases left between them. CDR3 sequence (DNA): TGCAGCGTTGTGTTCTACGAGCAGTACTTC. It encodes CSVVFYEQYF.

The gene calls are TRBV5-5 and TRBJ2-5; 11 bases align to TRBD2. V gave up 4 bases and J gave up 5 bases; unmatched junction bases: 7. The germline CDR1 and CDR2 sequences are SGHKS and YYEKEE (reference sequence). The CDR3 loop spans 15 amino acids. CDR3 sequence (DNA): TGTGCCAGCAGCCACACTAGCGGGAGCAGGGAGACCCAGTACTTC. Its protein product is CASSHTSGSRETQYF.

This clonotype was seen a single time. The CDR3, as DNA: TGTGCCACCAGTCCCGACGGGGGGGGTAATGAAAAACTGTTTTTT. Translated: CATSPDGGGNEKLFF. The chain is built from TRBV24-1 and TRBJ1-4; D perhaps matches TRBD1 (5 bases). CDR3 length: 15 residues. Germline CDR1 KGHDR, CDR2 SFDVKD. Trimming left V 6 bases short and J 4 bases short, with 14 bases between.

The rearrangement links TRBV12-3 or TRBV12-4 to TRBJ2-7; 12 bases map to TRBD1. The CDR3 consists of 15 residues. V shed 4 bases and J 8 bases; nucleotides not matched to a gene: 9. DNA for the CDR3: TGTGCCAGCAGTTCTTCCGGGACAGGGGGCCTTCAGCAGTACTTC. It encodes CASSSSGTGGLQQYF.

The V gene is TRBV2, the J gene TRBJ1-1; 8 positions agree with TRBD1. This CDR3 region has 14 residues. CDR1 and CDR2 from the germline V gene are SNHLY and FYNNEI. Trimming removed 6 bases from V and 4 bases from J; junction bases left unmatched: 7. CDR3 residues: CASSRRQGITEAFF. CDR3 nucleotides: TGTGCCAGCAGCCGACGACAGGGGATCACTGAAGCTTTCTTT.

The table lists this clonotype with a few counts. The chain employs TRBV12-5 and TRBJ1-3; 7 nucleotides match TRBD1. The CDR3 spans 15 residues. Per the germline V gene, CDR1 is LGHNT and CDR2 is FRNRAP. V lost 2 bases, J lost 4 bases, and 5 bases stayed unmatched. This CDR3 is CASGLRTGQGNTIYF. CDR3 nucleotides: TGTGCTAGTGGTTTGCGGACGGGACAGGGAAACACCATATATTTT.

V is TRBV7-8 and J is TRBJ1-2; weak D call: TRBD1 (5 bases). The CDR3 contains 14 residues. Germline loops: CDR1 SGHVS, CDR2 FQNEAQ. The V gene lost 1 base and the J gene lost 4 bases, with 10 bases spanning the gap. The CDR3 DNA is TGTGCCAGCAGCTTAGAGGGGACCCGCTATGGCTACACCTTC. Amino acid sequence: CASSLEGTRYGYTF.

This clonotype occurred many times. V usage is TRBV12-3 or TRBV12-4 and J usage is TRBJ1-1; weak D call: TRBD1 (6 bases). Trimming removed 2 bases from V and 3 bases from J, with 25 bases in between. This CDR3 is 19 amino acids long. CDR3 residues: CASSLSHGGAGPGYTEAFF. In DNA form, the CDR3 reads TGTGCCAGCAGTTTATCACACGGGGGGGCAGGGCCTGGCTACACTGAAGCTTTCTTT.

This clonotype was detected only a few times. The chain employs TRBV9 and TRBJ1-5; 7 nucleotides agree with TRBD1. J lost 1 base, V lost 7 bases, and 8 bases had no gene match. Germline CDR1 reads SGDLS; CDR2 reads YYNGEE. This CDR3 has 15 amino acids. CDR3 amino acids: CASSRQGPSNQPQHF. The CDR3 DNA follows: TGTGCCAGCTCACGACAGGGACCGAGCAATCAGCCCCAGCATTTT.

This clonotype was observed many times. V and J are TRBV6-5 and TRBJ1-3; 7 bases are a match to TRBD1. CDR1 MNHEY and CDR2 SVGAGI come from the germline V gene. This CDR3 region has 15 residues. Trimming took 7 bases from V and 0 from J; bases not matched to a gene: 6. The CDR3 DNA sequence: TGTGCCAGCACCCGGACAGGCCGCTCTGGAAACACCATATATTTT. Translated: CASTRTGRSGNTIYF.

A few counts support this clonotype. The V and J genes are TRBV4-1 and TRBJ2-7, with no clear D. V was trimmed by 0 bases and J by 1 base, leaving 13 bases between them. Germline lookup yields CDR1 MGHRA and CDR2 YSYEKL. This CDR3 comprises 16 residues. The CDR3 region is CASSQEFRAASYEQYF. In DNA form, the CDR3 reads TGCGCCAGCAGCCAAGAGTTTAGGGCAGCGTCCTACGAGCAGTACTTC.

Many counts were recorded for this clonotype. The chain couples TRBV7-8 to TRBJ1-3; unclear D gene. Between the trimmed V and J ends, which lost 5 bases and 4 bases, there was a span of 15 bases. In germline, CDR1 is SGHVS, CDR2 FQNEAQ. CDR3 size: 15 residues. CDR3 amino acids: CASSPVLDSGNTIYF. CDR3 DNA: TGTGCCAGCAGCCCCGTTTTGGACTCGGGAAACACCATATATTTT. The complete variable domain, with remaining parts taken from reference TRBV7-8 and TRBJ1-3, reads GAGVSQSPRYKVAKRGQDVALRCDPISGHVSLFWYQQALGQGPEFLTYFQNEAQLDKSGLPSDRFFAERPEGSVSTLKIQRTQQEDSAVYLCASSPVLDSGNTIYFGEGSWLTVV.